The clone carrying this T cell receptor beta chain occurred many times. These data are taken from a study of blood T cells in healthy people across ages. Whole-study context: There was about one barcoded beta molecule captured by template switching per two T cells.

Together with a sample-barcoded 5' primer, a J-beta primer mix was included in a second PCR lasting roughly 6 to 12 cycles. Every cDNA was tagged by a template-switch adaptor with 12 random nucleotides. The study obtained at least 2.5 million CDR3-containing paired-end reads from every sample. TCRdb called the 5' RACE reads again in MiXCR, with one record for every CDR3 protein. The sample yields under 2 million distinct CDR3 sequences, about 31% seen once. The germline V gene has CDR1 SEHNR and CDR2 FQNEAQ (reference sequence). V shed 0 bases, J shed 5 bases, and the junction held 5 bases outside the gene matches. The CDR3 runs to 15 residues. Extractions gave at least 5.5 micrograms of total RNA per sample.

The specimen was blood. The chain couples TRBV7-9 to TRBJ2-5, with TRBD2 identical over 8 bases. The TCR sequence derives from a woman aged 25 to 45 in good health. The CDR3 bases are TGTGCCAGCAGCTTAGCGGCGGGGGGTACGGAGACCCAGTACTTC. It specifies CASSLAAGGTETQYF.